The following is a TCR beta chain sequence with its context. The target antigen is unknown. V shed 0 bases, J shed 9 bases, and the junction held 14 bases outside the gene matches. The CDR3 contains 18 residues. CDR1 is SGHVS, CDR2 FNYEAQ, per germline. This sample was included in a study of beta chain features in type 1 diabetes. Study-wide results and caveats: Shortening that was moderate but significant affected the TCRB CDR3s of Type 1 diabetes patients in all four CD4+ subsets.

Each donor gave one heparinised blood draw averaging around 120 mL. Each of the CD4+ naive, central memory, regulatory and stem cell-like memory populations was sorted via CD45RO/CCR7/CD25/CD127/CD95/CD27. Of the isolated RNA, all was reverse transcribed, and so the sequenced material was expressed TCRB transcripts. The data were produced by immunoSEQ multiplex PCR, yet TCRdb's version contains in-frame clones alone and is incomplete. This sample has about 700,000 clones, with 13% found just once. The specimen was naive CD4+ T cells from blood. This receptor was obtained from a young man with type 1 diabetes. This chain connects TRBV7-6 to TRBJ1-6, with 7 bases lining up with TRBD1. CDR3 amino acids: CASSLAQGGPNIGSPLHF. For the CDR3, the DNA is TGTGCCAGCAGCTTAGCGCAGGGGGGACCCAACATAGGTTCACCCCTCCACTTT.